What follows are 14 T cell receptor beta chains derived from one specimen sequenced in a study of PD-L1 blockade in urothelial cancer. Measured with immunoSEQ multiplex PCR; TCRdb has only the in-frame clones, and not every one. Among 50,000 to 55,000 clones listed, just over 85% were seen once. Specified time point: pretreatment peripheral blood. The sample in question was PBMCs, obtained around atezolizumab (anti-PD-L1) treatment. These receptors were obtained from a man between 60 and 75 years old with urothelial cancer.

CDR3: CASSLDRVWTEAFF. CDR3 in DNA: TGCGCCAGCAGCTTGGACAGGGTTTGGACTGAAGCTTTCTTT. This chain joins TRBV5-1 and TRBJ1-1, with D perhaps matching TRBD1 (6 bases). This CDR3 contains 14 residues. CDR1 is SGHRS and CDR2 is YFSETQ in the germline V gene. Trimming shortened V by 0 bases and J by 5 bases, and 11 bases separated the two germline ends.

This clone has only one observation. The chain is built from TRBV29-1 and TRBJ1-5; D possibly corresponds to TRBD1 (6 bases). The V end lost 4 bases, the J end lost 1 base, and 14 bases lay between the germline ends. CDR3 length: 15 residues. CDR1 is SQVTM and CDR2 is ANQGSEA in the germline V gene. CDR3 coding DNA: TGCAGCGTTGTAAGCAGGGGACCCAGCAATCAGCCCCAGCATTTT. This sequence encodes CSVVSRGPSNQPQHF. Based on the CDR3 plus reference TRBV29-1 and TRBJ1-5, the full variable domain is SAVISQKPSRDICQRGTSLTIQCQVDSQVTMMFWYRQQPGQSLTLIATANQGSEATYESGFVIDKFPISRPNLTFSTLTVSNMSPEDSSIYLCSVVSRGPSNQPQHFGDGTRLSIL.

This chain uses TRBV2 with TRBJ2-7; a weak D match, TRBD2 (5 bases). The V end was cut by 7 bases, the J end by 8 bases, with 15 bases between. There are 12 residues in the CDR3. Germline CDR1 and CDR2: SNHLY and FYNNEI. CDR3 in amino acids: CASTRPRGKQYF. CDR3 DNA: TGTGCCAGCACGCGACCTCGGGGTAAGCAGTACTTC.

The rearrangement links TRBV11-2 to TRBJ1-1; the match to TRBD1 covers 7 bases. V was pared by 1 base and J by 1 base, with 9 bases of the junction left unmatched. The CDR3 runs to 17 residues. CDR1 and CDR2 (germline): SGHAT, FQNNGV. CDR3 in amino acids: CASSLGDPGQSNTEAFF. In nucleotides, the CDR3 is TGTGCCAGCAGCTTAGGCGACCCGGGACAGTCGAACACTGAAGCTTTCTTT.

This clone was detected only a few times. This sequence joins TRBV5-4 and TRBJ1-2, with 9 bases that match TRBD1. Germline CDR1 and CDR2: SGHNT and YYREEE (reference sequence). The length of the CDR3 is 13 residues. Trimming cost V 4 bases and J 6 bases; bases outside gene matches: 4. CDR3 region: CASSPTGGDGYTF. The CDR3 DNA sequence: TGTGCCAGCAGCCCTACAGGGGGCGATGGCTACACCTTC.

The CDR3 sequence: CAIRDSGGSYGYTF. CDR3 sequence (DNA): TGTGCCATCAGAGACTCCGGCGGCTCCTATGGCTACACCTTC. The chain is built from TRBV10-3 and TRBJ1-2; D gene ambiguous. With 6 bases removed from V and 4 bases from J, the gap between germline ends came to 15 bases. Germline V gene data show CDR1 as ENHRY and CDR2 as SYGVKD. This CDR3 is built from 14 residues.

A single count supports this clone. V usage is TRBV5-4 and J usage is TRBJ2-2; D gene ambiguous. V gave up 0 bases and J gave up 0 bases, with 12 bases separating them. CDR3 length: 17 residues. Per germline, CDR1 SGHNT and CDR2 YYREEE (reference sequence). CDR3 protein: CASSLALVPSNTGELFF. The CDR3 DNA reads TGTGCCAGCAGCTTGGCACTCGTACCCTCGAACACCGGGGAGCTGTTTTTT.

This clone was detected once. The chain recombines TRBV9 with TRBJ1-5; maybe TRBD1 (6 bases). The V gene lost 3 bases and the J gene lost 6 bases, with 10 bases spanning the gap. CDR3 length: 13 residues. Germline CDR1 reads SGDLS; CDR2 reads YYNGEE. CDR3 sequence: CASSDSRGQPQHF. DNA for the CDR3: TGTGCCAGCAGCGACAGCAGGGGTCAGCCCCAGCATTTT. Together with reference TRBV9 and TRBJ1-5, the CDR3 gives the full variable domain: DSGVTQTPKHLITATGQRVTLRCSPRSGDLSVYWYQQSLDQGLQFLIQYYNGEERAKGNILERFSAQQFPDLHSELNLSSLELGDSALYFCASSDSRGQPQHFGDGTRLSIL.

The chain carries TRBV9 and TRBJ1-2; D call uncertain. From germline, CDR1 is SGDLS and CDR2 YYNGEE. Trimming pared 0 bases from V and 8 bases from J, leaving 11 bases between. This CDR3 contains 13 residues. This CDR3 is CASSVGDKHGYTF. The CDR3 DNA is TGTGCCAGCAGCGTAGGAGACAAACACGGCTACACCTTC.

Only one count was recorded for this clone. The V call is TRBV4-2, the J call TRBJ2-2; TRBD2 aligns across 13 bases. Germline-derived CDR1 and CDR2 are LGHNA and YNFKEQ. The CDR3 loop spans 16 amino acids. V was pared by 4 bases and J by 5 bases, with 4 bases of the junction left unmatched. CDR3 in DNA: TGTGCCAGCAGCCTTAGACTAGCGGGAGGAACCGGGGAGCTGTTTTTT. Its translation: CASSLRLAGGTGELFF.

This clone was counted a single time. The chain employs TRBV4-1 and TRBJ2-1; weak D call: TRBD1 (5 bases). V shed 3 bases and J shed 0 bases, with 9 bases lying between them. The CDR3 runs to 15 residues. Germline CDR1 reads MGHRA; CDR2 reads YSYEKL. CDR3 DNA: TGCGCCAGCAGCCAGTTAGACAGCTCCTACAATGAGCAGTTCTTC. Translating it yields CASSQLDSSYNEQFF.

The V call is TRBV6-5, the J call TRBJ1-2, with 8 bases aligning to TRBD1. Germline V gives CDR1 MNHEY, CDR2 SVGAGI. The V segment lost 0 bases and the J segment 4 bases; nucleotides outside the gene matches: 7. This CDR3 contains 16 residues. The CDR3 sequence is CASSYSTGEYVYGYTF. The CDR3 DNA is TGTGCCAGCAGTTACTCGACAGGGGAATACGTCTATGGCTACACCTTC.

The CDR3 coding sequence is TGTGCCACCAGCAAGACCGGGGATTCTACTAACTATGGCTACACCTTC. Protein sequence: CATSKTGDSTNYGYTF. The chain couples TRBV15 to TRBJ1-2; D is unclear. Germline V gives CDR1 LNHNV, CDR2 YYDKDF (reference sequence). The CDR3 runs 16 residues. The V gene lost 4 bases and the J gene lost 0 bases, with 15 bases spanning the gap.

This clone was seen just once. Compared with germline, one end of the junction differs, possibly owing to a read error. V is TRBV7-7 and J is TRBJ2-5; 10 nucleotides align to TRBD2. This CDR3 contains 16 residues. Per the germline V gene, CDR1 is SSHAT and CDR2 is FNYEAQ (reference sequence). CDR3 DNA: TGTGCTAGCAGCTTATCGGGTCTAGCGGGAGTGGAGACCCAGTACTTC. The encoded protein is CASSLSGLAGVETQYF.